The next 12 T cell receptor beta chains were all read from a single sample in a study of blood T cell repertoires in COVID-19. Method: immunoSEQ multiplex PCR; TCRdb's copy keeps in-frame clones and lacks some. The profile shows roughly 260,000 clones, more than 70% of them singletons. Material: peripheral blood. The receptor source for this set is a woman between 40 and 50 years old who had recovered from COVID-19.

The chain carries TRBV7-2 and TRBJ2-7; TRBD2 is a possible D gene (6 bases). Per the germline V gene, CDR1 is SGHTA and CDR2 is FQGNSA. The CDR3 covers 16 residues. V was pared by 2 bases and J by 7 bases, with 21 bases between. The CDR3 region has the DNA TGTGCCAGCAGCTTAACCTCTAGCGTCCAGGCGGGAGAGCAGTACTTC. This codes for CASSLTSSVQAGEQYF.

The chain is built from TRBV28 and TRBJ2-5; D is ambiguous. V lost 2 bases and J lost 6, with 7 bases in between. Germline-derived CDR1 and CDR2 are MDHEN and SYDVKM. The CDR3 has 12 residues. The CDR3 DNA reads as TGTGCCAGCAGTTTAAACAAGAAGACCCAGTACTTC. It encodes CASSLNKKTQYF.

The chain uses TRBV18 and TRBJ2-2, with 7 bases identical to TRBD2. Germline loops: CDR1 KGHSH, CDR2 LQKENI. This CDR3 is built from 16 residues. The J segment lost 7 bases and the V segment lost 2 bases, leaving 10 bases of the junction unmatched. CDR3: CASSPKASGRVGELFF. The CDR3 DNA reads as TGTGCCAGCTCACCAAAGGCTAGCGGTCGGGTCGGGGAGCTGTTTTTT.

This chain links TRBV19 with TRBJ2-4; 10 nucleotides line up with TRBD2. Trimming removed 4 bases from V and 9 bases from J; junction bases left unmatched: 9. The CDR3 covers 15 residues. CDR1 LNHDA and CDR2 SQIVND come from the germline V gene (reference sequence). The CDR3 loop reads CASSTSGGVEGIQYF. In nucleotides, the CDR3 is TGTGCCAGTAGTACAAGCGGGGGGGTAGAGGGCATTCAGTACTTC.

This rearrangement joins TRBV15 to TRBJ2-1, with 11 bases identical to TRBD2. This CDR3 spans 18 amino acids. With 7 bases clipped from V and 7 bases from J, the junction kept 18 bases outside the gene matches. CDR1 and CDR2 from the germline V gene are LNHNV and YYDKDF (reference sequence). This CDR3 reads CATTQRSGVLAGVNEQFF. Here the CDR3 DNA reads TGTGCCACCACCCAAAGATCAGGGGTACTAGCGGGGGTAAATGAGCAGTTCTTC.

J is TRBJ2-7 and V is TRBV19, with 7 nucleotides matching TRBD1. This CDR3 spans 14 amino acids. Germline CDR1 reads LNHDA; CDR2 reads SQIVND (reference sequence). Germline trimming cut 6 bases from V and 9 bases from J; bases unmatched to any gene: 14. The CDR3 DNA reads as TGTGCCAGTAGCCCTCGGACAGGCCAAGGGGGGCAGTACTTC. Its translation is CASSPRTGQGGQYF.

The genes are TRBV7-9 and TRBJ1-2, with a weak D call TRBD1 (5 bases). V was clipped by 1 base and J by 1 base, with 19 bases between them. Germline lookup yields CDR1 SEHNR and CDR2 FQNEAQ (reference sequence). CDR3 length: 18 amino acids. The DNA of the CDR3 is TGTGCCAGCAGCTTAGGGGACTCAGGCAGTAGGGTTAACTATGGCTACACCTTC. It specifies CASSLGDSGSRVNYGYTF. Full variable domain (missing parts from reference TRBV7-9 and TRBJ1-2): DTGVSQNPRHKITKRGQNVTFRCDPISEHNRLYWYRQTLGQGPEFLTYFQNEAQLEKSRLLSDRFSAERPKGSFSTLEIQRTEQGDSAMYLCASSLGDSGSRVNYGYTFGSGTRLTVV.

The chain combines TRBV24-1 with TRBJ2-1; 13 bases are shared with TRBD2. The CDR3 has 15 residues. From germline, CDR1 is KGHDR and CDR2 SFDVKD. Losses at the gene ends were 4 bases for V and 10 bases for J; bases not matched to a gene: 6. CDR3 residues: CATSDTSGRGREQFF. CDR3 nucleotides: TGTGCCACCAGTGACACTAGCGGGAGGGGGCGGGAGCAGTTCTTC.

The J gene is TRBJ1-4, the V gene TRBV19; D not certain. Germline values: CDR1 LNHDA, CDR2 SQIVND (reference sequence). The CDR3 runs to 14 residues. Trimming removed 6 bases from V and 0 bases from J, with 8 bases in between. The CDR3 region has the DNA TGTGCCAGTAGCGGTACAGCAACTAATGAAAAACTGTTTTTT. This codes for CASSGTATNEKLFF.

V is TRBV5-1 and J is TRBJ2-2; a possible D gene is TRBD1 (6 bases). Trimming removed 5 bases from V and 5 bases from J, with 16 bases in between. The CDR3 has 15 amino acids. Germline CDR1 reads SGHRS; CDR2 reads YFSETQ. CDR3 sequence: CASSLDSAGTGELFF. The CDR3 nucleotides are TGCGCCAGCAGTCTGGACAGTGCTGGGACCGGGGAGCTGTTTTTT.

This clone turned up a few times. V gene TRBV6-5 combines with J gene TRBJ1-2; 9 bases agree with TRBD1. This CDR3 contains 14 residues. The germline gives CDR1 MNHEY, CDR2 SVGAGI. After removal of 5 bases from V and 6 bases from J, the junction contained 7 bases not matched to a gene. The CDR3 region has the DNA TGTGCCAGCAGTCCCGGGGACAGGGATAATGGCTACACCTTC. It translates to CASSPGDRDNGYTF.

V usage is TRBV19 and J usage is TRBJ2-1; a possible D gene is TRBD1 (5 bases). The CDR3 has 18 amino acids. The V end was cut by 3 bases, the J end by 0 bases, with 18 bases between. Germline-derived CDR1 and CDR2 are LNHDA and SQIVND (reference sequence). The chain's CDR3 is CASSIEGVLSSSYNEQFF. The CDR3 region has the DNA TGTGCCAGTAGTATCGAAGGGGTCCTTTCGAGCTCCTACAATGAGCAGTTCTTC.